The sequence of this T cell receptor beta chain was determined in a study of blood T cell repertoires in COVID-19. Looking at the study overall: The United States, Italy and Spain supplied acute and convalescent COVID-19 samples.

V shed 4 bases, J shed 1 base, and the junction held 4 bases outside the gene matches. Germline lookup yields CDR1 SGDLS and CDR2 YYNGEE. The CDR3 runs to 15 residues. In the authors' methods: Amplified reference gene primers provided the basis for estimating nucleated cell counts. Here immunoSEQ multiplex PCR was the method, and the copy in TCRdb shows in-frame clones only, minus some. The D gene and trimming were derived from the DNA, and the V and J assignments and clone size from that table. Of roughly 250,000 clones listed, over 75% are singletons. V and J are TRBV9 and TRBJ2-1, with 8 bases aligning to TRBD2. The TCR sequence derives from a woman between 45 and 65 years old with acute or convalescent COVID-19. Input material: peripheral blood. The CDR3 bases are TGTGCCAGCAGCCCCCGGGAGGGGTCCTACAATGAGCAGTTCTTC. This sequence encodes CASSPREGSYNEQFF.